Below, 3 T cell receptor beta chains from the same sample are listed, as sequenced in a study of blood T cell repertoires in COVID-19. Assay used: immunoSEQ multiplex PCR; TCRdb lists only in-frame clones, some missing. The sample has 250,000 to 350,000 clones, approximately 90% seen once. Sample: PBMCs or T cells enriched from blood (not recorded which). The receptor source for this set is a woman aged 35 to 49 who had recovered from COVID-19.

The genes are TRBV15 and TRBJ1-5, with TRBD1 as a possible D gene (6 bases). The V gene's germline CDR1 is LNHNV and CDR2 YYDKDF (reference sequence). The ends were cut back, 1 base at V and 3 bases at J, with 19 bases in the middle. The CDR3 has 18 residues. CDR3 sequence reads: CATSRAGAYRVPNQPQHF. The CDR3 nucleotides read TGTGCCACCAGCAGAGCTGGGGCCTACAGGGTTCCCAATCAGCCCCAGCATTTT.

The table lists this clone with a count of one. CDR3 region: CATSRDFGDEKLFF. The CDR3 DNA follows: TGTGCCACCAGCAGAGATTTCGGGGATGAAAAACTGTTTTTT. This chain joins TRBV15 and TRBJ1-4; D call uncertain. CDR1 and CDR2 (germline): LNHNV, YYDKDF (reference sequence). V was cut by 0 bases and J by 6 bases, with 8 bases left in between. The CDR3 contains 14 residues.

The rearrangement links TRBV30 to TRBJ2-1, with D hard to call. Per the germline V gene, CDR1 is GTSNPN and CDR2 is SVGIG (reference sequence). V shed 0 bases and J shed 10 bases, with 10 bases lying between them. CDR3 length equals 12 residues. CDR3 bases: TGTGCCTGGAGTGTACGGAGCGACGAGCAGTTCTTC. Translating gives CAWSVRSDEQFF.